A selection of T cell receptor beta chains follows, all from one sample in a study of T-cell reconstitution after alpha-beta-depleted transplantation in children. TCRdb passed the PCR reads through MiXCR, listing each CDR3 protein once. The repertoire has 300,000 to 400,000 distinct CDR3 sequences, around 15% of them found once; the top ten carry about 41%. This specimen was PBMCs, mostly from graft donor cells, taken 360 days after TCRalphabeta/CD19-depleted stem cell transplant. Receptors were obtained from a male patient between 2 and 10 years old who had a stem cell transplant for acute lymphoblastic leukemia, so the T cells may come from the graft donor. Both conserved end residues are part of each CDR3. The D gene is left open where the match is weak. Rows may omit the clone size; those that give it use once, few, many or a size class.

j_call	clone_size	d_call	v_call	cdr3_nt	cdr3_aa
TRBJ2-1	few	TRBD2	TRBV6-1	TGTGCCAGCAGAAGGATGCGGACTAGCGGGACCCATGAGCAGTTCTTC	CASRRMRTSGTHEQFF
TRBJ1-2	few	.	TRBV25-1	TGTGCCAGCAGTTTAGGACACACCTATGGCTACACCTTC	CASSLGHTYGYTF
TRBJ2-1	few	.	TRBV12-3/TRBV12-4	TGTGCCAGCAGCCACTCAAATGAGCAGTTCTTC	CASSHSNEQFF
TRBJ1-1	many	TRBD1	TRBV6-1	TGTGCCAGCAGGGACAGGGTGAACACTGAAGCTTTCTTT	CASRDRVNTEAFF
TRBJ2-3	.	.	TRBV2	TGTGCCAGCAGCAATGGGGCTGTTAGCACAGATACGCAGTATTTT	CASSNGAVSTDTQYF
TRBJ2-5	.	.	TRBV2	TGTGCCAGCTCCAGGGACTACCAAGAGACCCAGTACTTC	CASSRDYQETQYF
TRBJ2-3	.	.	TRBV20-1	TGCAGTGCTAGAGACCCTCAGAGCGACACAGATACGCAGTATTTT	CSARDPQSDTDTQYF
TRBJ2-6	.	.	TRBV12-3/TRBV12-4	TGTGCCAGCAGCCCAGGTGCCGGGGCCAACGTCCTGACTTTC	CASSPGAGANVLTF
TRBJ2-1	.	TRBD2	TRBV12-3/TRBV12-4	TGTGCCAGCATCCCGACTAGCGGGAGTGTTAACGAGCAGTTCTTC	CASIPTSGSVNEQFF
TRBJ2-7	few	TRBD2	TRBV12-3/TRBV12-4	TGTGCCAGCAGTTTCACTAGCGAAGCCTACGAGCAGTACTTC	CASSFTSEAYEQYF
TRBJ2-1	few	TRBD2	TRBV29-1	TGCAGCGCTGACGGGCTAGCGGGAGGGAGCTCCTACAATGAGCAGTTCTTC	CSADGLAGGSSYNEQFF
TRBJ2-7	.	.	TRBV20-1	TGCAGTGCCCGTAGCAGGGACTGGCACGAGCAGTACTTC	CSARSRDWHEQYF
TRBJ2-1	.	TRBD1	TRBV12-3/TRBV12-4	TGTGCCAGCACTTGGACAGGGATATACAATGAGCAGTTCTTC	CASTWTGIYNEQFF
TRBJ2-1	few	.	TRBV14	TGTGCCAGCAGCCCTCTAGTGTCCGAGACCCTCTTCGGCTCTTACAATGAGCAGTTCTTC	CASSPLVSETLFGSYNEQFF
TRBJ2-2	many	TRBD2	TRBV5-1	TGCGCCAGCAGGGATAGCGGGAGTCTCGGGGAGCTGTTTTTT	CASRDSGSLGELFF